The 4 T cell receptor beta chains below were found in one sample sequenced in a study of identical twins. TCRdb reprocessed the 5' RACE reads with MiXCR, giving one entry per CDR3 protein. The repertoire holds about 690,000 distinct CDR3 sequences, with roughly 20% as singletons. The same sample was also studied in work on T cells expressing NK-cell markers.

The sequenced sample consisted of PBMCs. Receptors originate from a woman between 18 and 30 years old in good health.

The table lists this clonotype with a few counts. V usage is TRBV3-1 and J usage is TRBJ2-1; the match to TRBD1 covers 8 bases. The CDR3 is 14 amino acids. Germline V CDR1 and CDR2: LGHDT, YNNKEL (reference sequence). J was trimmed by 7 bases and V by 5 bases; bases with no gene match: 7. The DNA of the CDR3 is TGTGCCAGCAGCACACGGACAGGGAGGAATGAGCAGTTCTTC. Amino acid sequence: CASSTRTGRNEQFF.

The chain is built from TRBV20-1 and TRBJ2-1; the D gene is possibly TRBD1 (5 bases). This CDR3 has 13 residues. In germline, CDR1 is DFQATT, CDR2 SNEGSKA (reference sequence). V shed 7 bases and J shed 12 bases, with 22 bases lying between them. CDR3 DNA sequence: TGCAGTGTTCCTACCACCGATAAAAGGGGGCAGTTCTTC. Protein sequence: CSVPTTDKRGQFF.

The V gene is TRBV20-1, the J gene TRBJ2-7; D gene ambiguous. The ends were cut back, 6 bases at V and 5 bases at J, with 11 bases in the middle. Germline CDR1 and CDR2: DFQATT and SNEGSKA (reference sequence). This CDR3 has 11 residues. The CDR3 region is CSAQRQNEQYF. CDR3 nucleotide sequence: TGCAGTGCCCAGCGCCAGAACGAGCAGTACTTC.

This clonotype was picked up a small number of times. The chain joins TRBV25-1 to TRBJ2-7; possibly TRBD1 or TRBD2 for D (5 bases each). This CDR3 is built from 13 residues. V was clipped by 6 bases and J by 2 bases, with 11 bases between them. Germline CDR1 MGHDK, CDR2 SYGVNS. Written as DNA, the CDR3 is TGTGCCAGCAGGTGGGACGGACCCTACGAGCAGTACTTC. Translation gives CASRWDGPYEQYF.